The next 3 T cell receptor beta chains were all read from a single sample in a study of shared clonotypes between healthy human individuals. Sequencing used immunoSEQ multiplex PCR; TCRdb keeps in-frame clones, though not all of them. The sample includes around 2,000,000 clones, 95% of them seen just once. Sequenced: naive CD4+ T cells sorted from blood. Subset reported: CD45RA+ positively selected. The receptor source for this set is a man aged 18-30 years in good health.

The V and J genes are TRBV28 and TRBJ1-1, with D possibly matching TRBD1 (5 bases). The CDR3 covers 11 residues. Germline loops: CDR1 MDHEN, CDR2 SYDVKM. Trimming took 6 bases from V and 10 from J, leaving 12 bases between them. The DNA of the CDR3 is TGTGCCAGCAGGGGACCGGGCGGAGCTTTCTTT. Protein: CASRGPGGAFF. Full variable domain (outside the CDR3, taken from reference TRBV28 and TRBJ1-1): DVKVTQSSRYLVKRTGEKVFLECVQDMDHENMFWYRQDPGLGLRLIYFSYDVKMKEKGDIPEGYSVSREKKERFSLILESASTNQTSMYLCASRGPGGAFFGQGTRLTVV.

The chain is built from TRBV5-1 and TRBJ2-5, with D possibly being TRBD2 (6 bases). V lost 4 bases, J lost 3 bases, and 10 bases lay in between. The CDR3 sequence is 13 residues long. The germline V gene has CDR1 SGHRS and CDR2 YFSETQ. The DNA of the CDR3 is TGCGCCAGCAGCCGGGGGTCCAAAGAGACCCAGTACTTC. It yields the protein CASSRGSKETQYF.

This chain connects TRBV14 to TRBJ1-2; TRBD1 matches 9 bases. J gave up 1 base and V 3 bases, and 15 bases lay outside the gene matches. This CDR3 comprises 19 residues. Germline values: CDR1 SGHDN, CDR2 FVKESK. The CDR3 nucleotides read TGTGCCAGCAGCCATCGGTCCCTCCGGGACAGGGAAAATAACTATGGCTACACCTTC. Translating gives CASSHRSLRDRENNYGYTF.